The TCR beta chain under discussion was sequenced for a study of T cells in Graves' hyperthyroidism and ophthalmopathy. Regarding the study as a whole: Most thyroid clonotypes expanded above 0.001 appeared in blood too.

Amplification targeted TCR beta CDR3 regions from RNA transcripts. With the HTBI primer set, the TCR CDR3 went through a first round of RT-PCR. MiXCR, run by TCRdb on the multiplex PCR reads, gives a single entry per CDR3 protein. The sample has about 570,000 distinct CDR3 sequences; about 14% are singletons. This clonotype has a count of ten or more. Its target is not known. This TCR was sampled from a woman aged 40 to 55 with Graves' hyperthyroidism. Sequenced material: blood.

The chain's CDR3 is CASSFGQGGYEQYF. Here the CDR3 DNA reads TGTGCCAGCAGTTTCGGACAGGGGGGCTACGAGCAGTACTTC. The rearrangement uses TRBV27 and TRBJ2-7, with 10 bases fitting TRBD1. Germline V lookup: CDR1 MNHEY, CDR2 SMNVEV (reference sequence). V lost 3 bases and J lost 3; bases outside the gene matches: 2. This CDR3 has 14 amino acids.